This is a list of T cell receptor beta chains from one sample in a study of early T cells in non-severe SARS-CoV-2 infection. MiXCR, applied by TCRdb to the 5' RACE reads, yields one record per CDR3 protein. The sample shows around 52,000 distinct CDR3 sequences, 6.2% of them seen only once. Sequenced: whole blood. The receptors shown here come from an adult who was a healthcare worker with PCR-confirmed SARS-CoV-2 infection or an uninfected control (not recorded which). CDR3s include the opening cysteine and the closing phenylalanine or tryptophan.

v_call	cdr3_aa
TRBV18	CASSPGRDYGYTF
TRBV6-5	CASSYSWQNTEAFF
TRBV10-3	CAISEGRRLNIQYF
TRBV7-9	CASVLDRGETQYF
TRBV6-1	CASTGAMNTEAFF
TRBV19	CASFRRGGTEQFF
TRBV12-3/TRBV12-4	CASSPSYDSPLHF
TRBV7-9	CASSWGKNTEAFF
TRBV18	CASSPSSSYEQYF
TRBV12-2	CASSPRDRGPDEQFF
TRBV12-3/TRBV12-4	CASRPPGPNNQPQHF
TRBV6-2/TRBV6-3	CASSYEGQTYEQYF
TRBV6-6	CASSYRNGELFF
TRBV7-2	CASSLVVAGQGFGYTF
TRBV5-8	CASSNEGTGSYNEQFF
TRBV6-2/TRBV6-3	CASRTGQMNTGELFF
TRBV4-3	CASSQEGYEQYF
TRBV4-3	CASSQDQGRTIAGVLNIQYF
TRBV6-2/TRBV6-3	CASSLGQVRQPQHF
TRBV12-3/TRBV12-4	CASSPHRANYGYTF
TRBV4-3	CASSQALGSGELFF
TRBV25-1	CASSDGRKRWSPLHF
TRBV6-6	CASTRQGEQETQYF
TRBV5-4	CASSYGLAGDTQYF
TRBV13	CASSLGQGATGTGELFF
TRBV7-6	CASSLYGTGDSDEQFF
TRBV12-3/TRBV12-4	CASSAGPRAGEQYF
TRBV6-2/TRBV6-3	CASSYTLLAGIKYEQYF
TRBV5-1	CASSLSARTNEKLFF